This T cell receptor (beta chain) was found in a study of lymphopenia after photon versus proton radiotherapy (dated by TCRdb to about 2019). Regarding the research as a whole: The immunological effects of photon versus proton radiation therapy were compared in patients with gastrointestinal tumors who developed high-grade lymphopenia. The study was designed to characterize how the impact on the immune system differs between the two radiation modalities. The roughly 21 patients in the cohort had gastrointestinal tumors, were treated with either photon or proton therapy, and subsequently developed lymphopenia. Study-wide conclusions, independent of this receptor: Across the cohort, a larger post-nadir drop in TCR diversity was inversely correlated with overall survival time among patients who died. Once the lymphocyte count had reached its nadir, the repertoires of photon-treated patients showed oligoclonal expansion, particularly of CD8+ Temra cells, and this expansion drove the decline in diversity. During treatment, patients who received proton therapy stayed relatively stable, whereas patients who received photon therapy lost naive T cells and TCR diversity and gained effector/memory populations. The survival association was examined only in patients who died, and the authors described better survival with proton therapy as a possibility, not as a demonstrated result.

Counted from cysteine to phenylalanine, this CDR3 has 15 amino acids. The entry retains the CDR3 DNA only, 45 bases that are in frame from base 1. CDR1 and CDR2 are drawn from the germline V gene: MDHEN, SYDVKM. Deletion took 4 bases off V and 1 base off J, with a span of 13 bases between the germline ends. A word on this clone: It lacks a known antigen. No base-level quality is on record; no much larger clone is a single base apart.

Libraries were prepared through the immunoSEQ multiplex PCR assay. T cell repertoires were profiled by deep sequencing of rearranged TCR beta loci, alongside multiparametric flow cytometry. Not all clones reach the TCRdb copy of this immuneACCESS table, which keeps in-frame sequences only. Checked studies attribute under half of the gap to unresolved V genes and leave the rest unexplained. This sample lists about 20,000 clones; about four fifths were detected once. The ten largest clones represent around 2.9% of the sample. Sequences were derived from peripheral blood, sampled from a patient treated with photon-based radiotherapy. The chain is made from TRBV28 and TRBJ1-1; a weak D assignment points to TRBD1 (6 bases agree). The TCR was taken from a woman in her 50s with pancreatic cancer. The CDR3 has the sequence CASSSGGGANTEAFF. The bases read TGTGCCAGCAGTTCGGGAGGGGGGGCGAACACTGAAGCTTTCTTT. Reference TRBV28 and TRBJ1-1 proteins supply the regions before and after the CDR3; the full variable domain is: DVKVTQSSRYLVKRTGEKVFLECVQDMDHENMFWYRQDPGLGLRLIYFSYDVKMKEKGDIPEGYSVSREKKERFSLILESASTNQTSMYLCASSSGGGANTEAFFGQGTRLTVV.